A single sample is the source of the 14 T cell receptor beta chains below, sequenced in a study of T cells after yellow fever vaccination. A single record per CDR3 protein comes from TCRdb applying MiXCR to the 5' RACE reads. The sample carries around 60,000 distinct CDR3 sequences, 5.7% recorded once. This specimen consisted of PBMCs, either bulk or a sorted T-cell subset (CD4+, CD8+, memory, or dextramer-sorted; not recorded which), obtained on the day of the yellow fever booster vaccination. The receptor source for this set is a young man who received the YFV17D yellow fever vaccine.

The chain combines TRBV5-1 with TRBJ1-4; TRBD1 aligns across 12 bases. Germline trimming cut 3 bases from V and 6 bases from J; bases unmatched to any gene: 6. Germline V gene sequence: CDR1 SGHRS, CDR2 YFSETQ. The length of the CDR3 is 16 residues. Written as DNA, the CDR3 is TGCGCCAGCAGCTCCGGGACAGGGGGCGGGCATGAAAAACTGTTTTTT. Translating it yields CASSSGTGGGHEKLFF. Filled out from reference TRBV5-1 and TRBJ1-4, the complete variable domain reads KAGVTQTPRYLIKTRGQQVTLSCSPISGHRSVSWYQQTPGQGLQFLFEYFSETQRNKGNFPGRFSGRQFSNSRSEMNVSTLELGDSALYLCASSSGTGGGHEKLFFGSGTQLSVL.

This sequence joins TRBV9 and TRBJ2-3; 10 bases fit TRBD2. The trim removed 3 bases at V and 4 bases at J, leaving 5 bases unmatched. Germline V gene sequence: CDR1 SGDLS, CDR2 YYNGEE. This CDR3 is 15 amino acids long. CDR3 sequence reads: CASSASGGGADTQYF. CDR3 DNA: TGTGCCAGCAGCGCTAGCGGGGGCGGCGCAGATACGCAGTATTTT.

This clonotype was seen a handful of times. The CDR3 here is CASSQGAIQETQYF. CDR3 nucleotides: TGTGCCAGCAGCCAAGGGGCGATACAAGAGACCCAGTACTTC. The gene calls are TRBV9 and TRBJ2-5, with a possible D match to TRBD1 (5 bases). V was trimmed by 4 bases and J by 2 bases, leaving 12 bases between them. CDR1 SGDLS and CDR2 YYNGEE come from the germline V gene. The CDR3 contains 14 residues.

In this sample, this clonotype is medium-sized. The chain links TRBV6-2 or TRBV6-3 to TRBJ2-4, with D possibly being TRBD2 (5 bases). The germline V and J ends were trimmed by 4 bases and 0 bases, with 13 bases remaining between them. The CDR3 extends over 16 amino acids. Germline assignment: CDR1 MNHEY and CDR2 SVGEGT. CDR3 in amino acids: CASSSWTVLAKNIQYF. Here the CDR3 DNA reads TGTGCCAGCAGTTCCTGGACTGTACTAGCCAAAAACATTCAGTACTTC.

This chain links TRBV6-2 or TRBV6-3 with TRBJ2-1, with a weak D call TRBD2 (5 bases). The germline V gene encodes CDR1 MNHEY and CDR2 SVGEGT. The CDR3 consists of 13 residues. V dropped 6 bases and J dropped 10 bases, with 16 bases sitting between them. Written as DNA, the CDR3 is TGTGCCAGCAGCCCCGGGATATATACGGAGCAGTTCTTC. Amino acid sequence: CASSPGIYTEQFF.

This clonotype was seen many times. For the CDR3, the DNA is TGTGCCAGCAGACAGGAAAGGCCTGAAGCTTTCTTT. Protein: CASRQERPEAFF. The J gene is TRBJ1-1, the V gene TRBV12-3 or TRBV12-4, with D possibly being TRBD1 (5 bases). The CDR3 is made up of 12 amino acids. Deletions cut 6 bases from V and 6 bases from J, with 11 bases between.

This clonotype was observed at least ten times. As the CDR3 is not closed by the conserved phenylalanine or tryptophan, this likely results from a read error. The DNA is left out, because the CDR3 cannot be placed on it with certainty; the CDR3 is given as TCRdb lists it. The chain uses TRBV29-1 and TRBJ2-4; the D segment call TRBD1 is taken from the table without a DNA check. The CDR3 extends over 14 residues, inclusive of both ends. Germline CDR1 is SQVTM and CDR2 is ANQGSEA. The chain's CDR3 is CSPLRDTPYSVVDP.

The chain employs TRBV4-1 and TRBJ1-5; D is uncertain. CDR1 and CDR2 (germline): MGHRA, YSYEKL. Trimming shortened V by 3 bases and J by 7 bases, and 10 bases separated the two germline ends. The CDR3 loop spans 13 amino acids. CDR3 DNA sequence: TGCGCCAGCAGCCACCAGTCCGGGCAGCCCCAGCATTTT. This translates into CASSHQSGQPQHF.

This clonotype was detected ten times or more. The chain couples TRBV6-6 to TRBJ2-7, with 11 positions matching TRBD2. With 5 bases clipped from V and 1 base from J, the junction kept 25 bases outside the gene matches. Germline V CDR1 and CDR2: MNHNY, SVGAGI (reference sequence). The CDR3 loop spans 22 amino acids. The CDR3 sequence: CASSPDRGKGTSGGSLSYEQYV. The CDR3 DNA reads TGTGCCAGCAGTCCTGACAGGGGGAAAGGGACTAGCGGTGGGAGCCTTTCCTACGAGCAGTACGTC.

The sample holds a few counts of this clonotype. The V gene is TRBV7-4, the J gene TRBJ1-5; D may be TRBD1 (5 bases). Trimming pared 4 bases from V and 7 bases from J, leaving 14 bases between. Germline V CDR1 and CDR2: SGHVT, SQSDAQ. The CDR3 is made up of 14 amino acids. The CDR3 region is CASSSQGGEQPQHF. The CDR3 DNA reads TGTGCCAGCAGCTCCCAGGGAGGGGAACAGCCCCAGCATTTT.

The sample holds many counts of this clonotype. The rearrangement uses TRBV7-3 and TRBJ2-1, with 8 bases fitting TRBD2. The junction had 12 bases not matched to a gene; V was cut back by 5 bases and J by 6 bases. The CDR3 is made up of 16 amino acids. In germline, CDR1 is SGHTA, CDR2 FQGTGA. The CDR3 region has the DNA TGTGCCAGCAGCATCTCGGGGGGGGCAAACCTCAATGAGCAGTTCTTC. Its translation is CASSISGGANLNEQFF.

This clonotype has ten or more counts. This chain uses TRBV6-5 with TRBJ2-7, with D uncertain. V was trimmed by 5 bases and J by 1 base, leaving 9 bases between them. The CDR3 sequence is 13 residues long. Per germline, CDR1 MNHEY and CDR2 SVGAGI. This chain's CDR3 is CASSLQESYEQYF. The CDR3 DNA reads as TGTGCCAGCAGTCTCCAGGAGTCCTACGAGCAGTACTTC.

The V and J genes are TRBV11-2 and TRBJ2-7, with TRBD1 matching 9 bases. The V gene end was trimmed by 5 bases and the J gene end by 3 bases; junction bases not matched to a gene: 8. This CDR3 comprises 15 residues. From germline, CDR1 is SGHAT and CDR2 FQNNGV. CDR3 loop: CASSPGTGSYYEQYF. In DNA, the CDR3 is TGTGCCAGCAGCCCCGGGACAGGGAGTTACTACGAGCAGTACTTC.

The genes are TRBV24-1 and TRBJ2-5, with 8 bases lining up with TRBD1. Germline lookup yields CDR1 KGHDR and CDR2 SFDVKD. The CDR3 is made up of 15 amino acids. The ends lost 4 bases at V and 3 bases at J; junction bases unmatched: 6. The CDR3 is CATSDGGQAEETQYF. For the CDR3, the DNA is TGTGCCACCAGTGACGGGGGACAGGCGGAAGAGACCCAGTACTTC.